This T cell receptor beta chain appears in the sequencing data of a study of human T cells and chemical hapten exposure. This clonotype has only one observation. This sample's treatment: therapeutic diphenylcyclopropenone sensitization with weekly scalp DPC. This CDR3 has 14 residues. V was pared by 3 bases and J by 1 base, with 11 bases between. The germline gives CDR1 SQVTM, CDR2 ANQGSEA. Unique molecular identifiers were attached to individual cDNA molecules within the library. In TCRdb, the reads were re-called with MiXCR into one record per CDR3 protein. The repertoire consists of just under 4,500 distinct CDR3 sequences, with roughly 50% occurring once and the leading ten covering 3% to 4.5%.

This material consisted of whole blood, taken before DPC sensitization or 2, 6, or about 24 weeks after (not recorded which). The rearrangement uses TRBV29-1 and TRBJ2-3; D gene unclear. The clonotype originates from an adult with alopecia areata. Some clones in this sample may be carry-over from other donors' samples. This table probably holds off-target reads from a library built for another chain. The CDR3 here is CSVDWGPGTDTQYF. The CDR3 DNA is TGCAGCGTTGATTGGGGTCCTGGCACAGATACGCAGTATTTT.